This TCR beta chain was captured by sequencing in a study of blood T cell repertoires in COVID-19 (dated by TCRdb to the early 2020s). Describing the broader study: Samples covering the acute and convalescent phases of COVID-19 were provided by collaborators in the United States, Italy and Spain. The prospective study material was composed of cDNA or gDNA derived from T cells, B-cell-depleted T cells, or PBMCs. The dataset comprised deeply sampled blood TCRbeta repertoires from subjects exposed to, actively infected with, or recovered from COVID-19. The repertoires were made available in a free public database intended to serve as a resource for research on the immune response to SARS-CoV-2. Samples were obtained from the ongoing ImmuneRACE study (first 160 participants) and from 1,254 subjects provided by 6 global collaborators. The sample metadata nearly always contained a de-identified subject ID, COVID-19 status, age in years and sex. Where available, HLA class I and class II types were obtained from metadata supplied by the sample provider rather than from assay-based typing. Broad study findings and their caveats: Clinical and demographic metadata were provided uncurated, with the amount varying by source and participant.

Comments on this clone: What antigen it recognizes has not been identified. Per-base quality was not reported, and no clone a single base away is much larger than it.

TCRbeta CDR3 regions were amplified from genomic DNA by means of the immunoSEQ Assay, a bias-controlled multiplex PCR. From the authors' description of their analysis: Within the assay, amplification of reference gene primers was used to estimate how many nucleated cells each sample contained. Sequence reads were collapsed and filtered to measure the absolute abundance of every unique TCRbeta CDR3 rearrangement. For each sample, productive Simpson clonality was calculated as the square root of Simpson's diversity index across productive rearrangements. The clones in this table, taken by TCRdb from immuneACCESS, are in-frame only. Not every clone is retained; where verified, under half of the shortfall comes from an unresolved V gene, and the cause of the rest is unknown. V, J and clone size reflect that table, while D and trimming were determined from the DNA. This sample lists over 90,000 clones; approximately 90% were detected once. In total, the top ten clones hold 5% to 6% of the sample.

The collaborating institutions used their own protocols to collect whole blood in K2EDTA tubes. For TCRbeta analysis, collaborator samples were shipped as frozen whole blood, as isolated PBMCs, or as DNA extracted from either sample type. The CDR3, cysteine through phenylalanine, is 14 amino acids long. Here the CDR3 DNA is all that survives: 42 bases in frame from base 1. Looking up the germline V gene (reference sequence) yields CDR1 LNHDA and CDR2 SQIVND. At the junction V is shortened by 10 bases and J by 5 bases, with 15 bases in between. The sample taken for sequencing was peripheral blood. The sequence joins TRBV19 to TRBJ1-6, with TRBD1 as a weak D call on 6 bases. The origin of this receptor is a man between 45 and 60 years old with acute or convalescent COVID-19. DNA sequence: TGTGCCACCACCGACGGGACAAATAATTCACCCCTCCACTTT. The encoded protein is CATTDGTNNSPLHF.